The subject of this entry is one T cell receptor (beta chain). Each sample yielded at least 6 micrograms of PBMC total RNA. It was with a sample-barcoded 5' primer and a J-beta primer mix that a second PCR of about 7 to 12 cycles was run. MiXCR, applied by TCRdb to the 5' RACE reads, yields one record per CDR3 protein. This sample yields 600,000 to 650,000 distinct CDR3 sequences, of which roughly three fifths are seen a single time; more than 35% belongs to the top ten. The data originate from a study of blood T cells in healthy people across ages. Germline assignment: CDR1 LGHDT and CDR2 YNNKEL (reference sequence). The J segment lost 1 base and the V segment lost 4 bases, leaving 7 bases of the junction unmatched. The CDR3 length is 16 residues.

This sequence joins TRBV3-1 and TRBJ2-3, with 8 bases identical to TRBD2. Material for sequencing was blood. This TCR derives from a man aged 60 to 69 in good health. The CDR3 bases are TGTGCCAGCAGCCCTATAGCGGGGATTGGCACAGATACGCAGTATTTT. This translates into CASSPIAGIGTDTQYF.